Below are 21 T cell receptor beta chains sequenced from a single sample in a study of patients and donors after allogeneic stem cell transplantation. TCRdb itself ran the RT-PCR reads through MiXCR, one entry per CDR3 protein. The profile shows hundreds of thousands of distinct CDR3 sequences, more than 15% of them singletons. The specimen was blood, either unsorted or a sorted T cell fraction (not recorded which). The source is a human donor who was either an allogeneic HSCT recipient or a stem cell or donor lymphocyte infusion donor (not recorded which). It is not recorded whose cells these are; they may come from a transplant donor.

This clonotype was found many times. CDR3 sequence reads: CSARDRGNTEAFF. The CDR3 region has the DNA TGCAGTGCTAGAGATAGGGGGAACACTGAAGCTTTCTTT. The chain is built from TRBV20-1 and TRBJ1-1; a possible D gene is TRBD1 (5 bases). This CDR3 comprises 13 residues. Trimming stripped 0 bases from V and 1 base from J, with 6 bases between. Germline V CDR1 and CDR2: DFQATT, SNEGSKA (reference sequence).

J is TRBJ2-1 and V is TRBV12-3 or TRBV12-4, with 9 bases identical to TRBD1. With 4 bases clipped from V and 7 bases from J, the junction kept 5 bases outside the gene matches. The CDR3 is made up of 14 amino acids. For the CDR3, the DNA is TGTGCCAGCAGTTGGGACAGGGTAGTGAATGAGCAGTTCTTC. This encodes CASSWDRVVNEQFF.

The chain recombines TRBV18 with TRBJ1-5; 8 bases map to TRBD1. Germline CDR1 is KGHSH and CDR2 is LQKENI. The CDR3 has 15 residues. V lost 2 bases, J lost 10 bases, and 10 bases stayed unmatched. CDR3 coding DNA: TGTGCCAGCTCACCAATCGCCGGGACAGGTTACCCCCAGCATTTT. The encoded protein is CASSPIAGTGYPQHF.

This clonotype has just a few counts. V is TRBV7-9 and J is TRBJ2-5, with D possibly TRBD2 on 5 matching bases. From germline, CDR1 is SEHNR and CDR2 FQNEAQ (reference sequence). The CDR3 length is 14 residues. V shed 5 bases and J shed 1 base, with 11 bases lying between them. CDR3 nucleotides: TGTGCCAGCAGCAAAGGTCGGGGCCAAGAGACCCAGTACTTC. The encoded protein is CASSKGRGQETQYF.

This rearrangement joins TRBV7-3 to TRBJ1-1; weak D call: TRBD1 (5 bases). The V end lost 9 bases, the J end lost 1 base, and 9 bases lay between the germline ends. This CDR3 spans 12 amino acids. Germline loops: CDR1 SGHTA, CDR2 FQGTGA. The CDR3 is CARCQGNTEAFF. The DNA of the CDR3 is TGTGCCAGATGTCAGGGGAACACTGAAGCTTTCTTT.

The chain combines TRBV25-1 with TRBJ1-1; 8 positions match TRBD1. Germline CDR1 MGHDK, CDR2 SYGVNS. J was trimmed by 6 bases and V by 2 bases; bases with no gene match: 8. This CDR3 is 15 amino acids long. The CDR3 DNA reads TGTGCCAGCAGTGAACAATGGACAGGGAAGGCTGAAGCTTTCTTT. This gives the protein CASSEQWTGKAEAFF. Based on the CDR3 plus reference TRBV25-1 and TRBJ1-1, the full variable domain is EADIYQTPRYLVIGTGKKITLECSQTMGHDKMYWYQQDPGMELHLIHYSYGVNSTEKGDLSSESTVSRIRTEHFPLTLESARPSHTSQYLCASSEQWTGKAEAFFGQGTRLTVV.

V is TRBV24-1 and J is TRBJ1-2; weak D call: TRBD1 (6 bases). This CDR3 region has 14 residues. V was pared by 3 bases and J by 2 bases, with 9 bases between. Germline loops: CDR1 KGHDR, CDR2 SFDVKD. DNA of the CDR3: TGTGCCACCAGTGATCCGACAGGAAACTATGGCTACACCTTC. Its protein is CATSDPTGNYGYTF.

This sequence joins TRBV5-1 and TRBJ2-3; D is uncertain. The CDR3 is made up of 13 amino acids. Germline lookup yields CDR1 SGHRS and CDR2 YFSETQ. V lost 7 bases to trimming and J lost 5 bases, with 14 bases between them. The CDR3 is CASGRRPEDTQYF. The CDR3, as DNA: TGCGCCAGCGGGCGCCGACCGGAAGATACGCAGTATTTT.

The CDR3 DNA reads as TGTGCCAGCAATCCGGGACAGGGGAATTCACCCCTCCACTTT. Encoded protein: CASNPGQGNSPLHF. The V and J genes are TRBV6-1 and TRBJ1-6; 10 nucleotides match TRBD1. V trimming: 7 bases; J trimming: 7 bases; junction bases outside the gene matches: 4. The CDR3 totals 14 residues. The germline V gene has CDR1 MNHNS and CDR2 SASEGT.

This rearrangement joins TRBV4-2 to TRBJ2-1; a possible D gene is TRBD2 (5 bases). Germline-derived CDR1 and CDR2 are LGHNA and YNFKEQ. This CDR3 comprises 17 residues. Trimming left V 0 bases short and J 4 bases short, with 16 bases between. The CDR3 spells CASSQEPPGGSYNEQFF. CDR3 sequence (DNA): TGTGCCAGCAGCCAAGAACCCCCCGGCGGGTCGTACAATGAGCAGTTCTTC.

The table lists this clonotype with a few counts. V and J are TRBV6-5 and TRBJ2-3, with 8 bases aligning to TRBD2. Germline CDR1 and CDR2: MNHEY and SVGAGI. V gave up 4 bases and J gave up 6 bases; unmatched junction bases: 12. This CDR3 has 16 amino acids. The CDR3 protein is CASSFFGGRSLDTQYF. CDR3 sequence (DNA): TGTGCCAGCAGTTTCTTTGGCGGGAGGTCTTTGGATACGCAGTATTTT.

This clonotype was observed a few times. This chain joins TRBV4-1 and TRBJ1-4, with TRBD1 matching 8 bases. The CDR3 has 17 amino acids. Germline V gene data show CDR1 as MGHRA and CDR2 as YSYEKL. V was pared by 3 bases and J by 8 bases, with 14 bases of the junction left unmatched. The CDR3 coding sequence is TGCGCCAGCAGCCAGCGGGGGACAGGACAGGAATCAGAAAAACTGTTTTTT. Translation gives CASSQRGTGQESEKLFF.

This rearrangement joins TRBV18 to TRBJ2-1, with D unclear. Between the trimmed V and J ends, which lost 2 bases and 7 bases, there was a span of 9 bases. Germline V gene data show CDR1 as KGHSH and CDR2 as LQKENI. This CDR3 comprises 13 residues. CDR3 coding DNA: TGTGCCAGCTCACCATGGCTGGAGAATGAGCAGTTCTTC. Amino acid sequence: CASSPWLENEQFF.

This clonotype was seen repeatedly, ten times or more. DNA for the CDR3: TGTGCCAGCAGTTCGGGGTACGACAGGCGCTCAACTAATGAAAAACTGTTTTTT. It specifies CASSSGYDRRSTNEKLFF. The chain has TRBV11-1 and TRBJ1-4, with a tentative D call TRBD1 (6 bases). CDR3 size: 18 residues. Germline V gene data show CDR1 as SGHAT and CDR2 as FQDESV (reference sequence). Trimming took 6 bases from V and 0 from J, leaving 20 bases between them.

The chain employs TRBV5-1 and TRBJ1-2; D is unclear. The V end was cut by 2 bases, the J end by 2 bases, with 7 bases between. CDR1 SGHRS and CDR2 YFSETQ come from the germline V gene. This CDR3 region has 13 residues. CDR3 nucleotide sequence: TGCGCCAGCAGCTTAAACAGAAACTATGGCTACACCTTC. Translated, it gives CASSLNRNYGYTF.

This clonotype was observed a handful of times. The J gene is TRBJ2-3, the V gene TRBV12-3 or TRBV12-4; a possible D gene is TRBD2 (6 bases). The CDR3 extends over 16 amino acids. Trimming took 3 bases from V and 1 from J, leaving 14 bases between them. The CDR3: CASSFSRLVRTDTQYF. CDR3 nucleotides: TGTGCCAGCAGTTTTAGCCGACTAGTTCGCACAGATACGCAGTATTTT.

In its sample, this clonotype was seen a few times. The chain joins TRBV24-1 to TRBJ1-1, with D tentatively TRBD1 (5 bases). The CDR3 is 13 amino acids. Germline assignment: CDR1 KGHDR and CDR2 SFDVKD. V was clipped by 9 bases and J by 1 base, with 11 bases between them. The CDR3 region is CATSLGGNTEAFF. As DNA, the CDR3 is TGTGCCACCTCTCTCGGGGGGAACACTGAAGCTTTCTTT.

This clonotype was seen at least ten times. The rearrangement links TRBV10-3 to TRBJ2-1, with a weak D call TRBD1 (6 bases). The CDR3 is 18 amino acids. The V and J ends lost 0 bases and 0 bases respectively, with 15 bases between them. CDR1 is ENHRY and CDR2 is SYGVKD in the germline V gene. CDR3: CAISESIRTGISYNEQFF. In DNA, the CDR3 is TGTGCCATCAGTGAGTCGATCCGAACAGGGATCTCCTACAATGAGCAGTTCTTC.

This clonotype was detected only a few times. This rearrangement joins TRBV20-1 to TRBJ1-5; tentatively, D is TRBD1 (6 bases). V gave up 1 base and J gave up 0 bases, with 16 bases separating them. The CDR3 has 17 residues. Germline CDR1 DFQATT, CDR2 SNEGSKA (reference sequence). This chain's CDR3 is CSARAAGEGYSNQPQHF. The DNA of the CDR3 is TGCAGTGCTAGAGCGGCAGGGGAGGGGTATAGCAATCAGCCCCAGCATTTT.

The chain couples TRBV5-1 to TRBJ1-1; 7 bases fit TRBD1. V dropped 4 bases and J dropped 0; count of bases not matched to a gene: 6. CDR1 is SGHRS, CDR2 YFSETQ, per germline. The CDR3 is 15 amino acids. Here the CDR3 DNA reads TGCGCCAGCAGCACCGGGACAGTTTTGAACACTGAAGCTTTCTTT. Translation gives CASSTGTVLNTEAFF.

The J gene is TRBJ2-7, the V gene TRBV5-1; perhaps TRBD2 as D (5 bases). This CDR3 comprises 13 residues. The V gene's germline CDR1 is SGHRS and CDR2 YFSETQ. The V end lost 2 bases, the J end lost 2 bases, and 8 bases lay between the germline ends. The CDR3: CASSFSGPYEQYF. For the CDR3, the DNA is TGCGCCAGCAGCTTCAGCGGTCCCTACGAGCAGTACTTC.